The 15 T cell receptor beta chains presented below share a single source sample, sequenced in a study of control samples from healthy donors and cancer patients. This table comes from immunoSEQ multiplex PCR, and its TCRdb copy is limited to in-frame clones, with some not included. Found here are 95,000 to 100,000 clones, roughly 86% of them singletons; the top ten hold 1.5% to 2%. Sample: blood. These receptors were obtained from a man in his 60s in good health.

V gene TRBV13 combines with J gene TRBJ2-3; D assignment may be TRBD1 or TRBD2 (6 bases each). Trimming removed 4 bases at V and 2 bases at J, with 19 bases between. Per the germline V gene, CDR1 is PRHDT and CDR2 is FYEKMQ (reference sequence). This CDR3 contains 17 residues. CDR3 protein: CASSSGGMGGLTDTQYF. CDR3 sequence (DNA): TGTGCCAGCAGCTCCGGGGGCATGGGAGGCCTCACAGATACGCAGTATTTT.

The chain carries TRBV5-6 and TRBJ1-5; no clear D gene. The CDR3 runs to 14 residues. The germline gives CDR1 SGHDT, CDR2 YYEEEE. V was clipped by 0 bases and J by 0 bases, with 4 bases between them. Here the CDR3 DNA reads TGTGCCAGCAGCTTGGGATATAGCAATCAGCCCCAGCATTTT. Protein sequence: CASSLGYSNQPQHF.

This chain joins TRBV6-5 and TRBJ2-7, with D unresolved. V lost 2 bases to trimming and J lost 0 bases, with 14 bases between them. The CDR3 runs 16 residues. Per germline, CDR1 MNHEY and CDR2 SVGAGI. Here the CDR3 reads CASSYTRAPGSYEQYF. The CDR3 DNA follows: TGTGCCAGCAGTTACACCCGGGCCCCCGGCTCCTACGAGCAGTACTTC.

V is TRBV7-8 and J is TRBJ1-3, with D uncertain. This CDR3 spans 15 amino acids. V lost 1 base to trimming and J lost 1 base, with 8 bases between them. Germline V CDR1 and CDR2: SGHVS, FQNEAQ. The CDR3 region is CASSLDTISGNTIYF. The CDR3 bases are TGTGCCAGCAGCTTAGACACCATTTCTGGAAACACCATATATTTT. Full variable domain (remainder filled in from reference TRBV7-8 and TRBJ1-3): GAGVSQSPRYKVAKRGQDVALRCDPISGHVSLFWYQQALGQGPEFLTYFQNEAQLDKSGLPSDRFFAERPEGSVSTLKIQRTQQEDSAVYLCASSLDTISGNTIYFGEGSWLTVV.

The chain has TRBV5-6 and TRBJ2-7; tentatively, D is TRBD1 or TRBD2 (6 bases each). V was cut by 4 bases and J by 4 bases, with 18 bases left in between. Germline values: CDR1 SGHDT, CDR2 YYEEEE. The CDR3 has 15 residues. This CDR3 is CASSLASGARYEQYF. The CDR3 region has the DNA TGTGCCAGCAGCCTCGCCTCGGGGGCGCGATACGAGCAGTACTTC.

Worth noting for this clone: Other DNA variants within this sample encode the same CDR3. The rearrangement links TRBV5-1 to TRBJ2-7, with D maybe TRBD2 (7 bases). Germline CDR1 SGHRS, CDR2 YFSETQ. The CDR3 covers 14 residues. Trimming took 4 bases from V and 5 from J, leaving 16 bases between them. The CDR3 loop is CASSRGGGRDEQYF. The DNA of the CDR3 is TGCGCCAGCAGCAGGGGGGGTGGGCGGGACGAGCAGTACTTC.

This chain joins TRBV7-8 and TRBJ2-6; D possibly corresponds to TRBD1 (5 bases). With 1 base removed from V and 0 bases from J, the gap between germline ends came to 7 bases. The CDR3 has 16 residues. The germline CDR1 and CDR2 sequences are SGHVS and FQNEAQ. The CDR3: CASSLEGFSGANVLTF. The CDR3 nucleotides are TGTGCCAGCAGCTTAGAGGGGTTCTCTGGGGCCAACGTCCTGACTTTC.

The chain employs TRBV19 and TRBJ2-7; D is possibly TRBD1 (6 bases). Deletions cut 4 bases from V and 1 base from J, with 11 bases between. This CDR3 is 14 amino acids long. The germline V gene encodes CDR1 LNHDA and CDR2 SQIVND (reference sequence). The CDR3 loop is CASSTTGNSYEQYF. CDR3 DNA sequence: TGTGCCAGTAGTACCACAGGGAATTCCTACGAGCAGTACTTC.

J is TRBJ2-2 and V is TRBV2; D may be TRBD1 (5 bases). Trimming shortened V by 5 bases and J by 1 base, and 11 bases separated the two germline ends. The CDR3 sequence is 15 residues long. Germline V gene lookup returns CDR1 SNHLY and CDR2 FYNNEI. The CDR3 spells CASSRTLQNTGELFF. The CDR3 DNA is TGTGCCAGCAGTCGGACACTCCAGAACACCGGGGAGCTGTTTTTT.

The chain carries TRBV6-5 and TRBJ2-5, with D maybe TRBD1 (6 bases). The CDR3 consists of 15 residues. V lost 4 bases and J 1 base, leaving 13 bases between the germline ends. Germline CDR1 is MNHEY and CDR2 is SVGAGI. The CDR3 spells CASSLQGRGQETQYF. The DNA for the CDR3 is TGTGCCAGCAGTTTACAGGGTAGAGGCCAAGAGACCCAGTACTTC.

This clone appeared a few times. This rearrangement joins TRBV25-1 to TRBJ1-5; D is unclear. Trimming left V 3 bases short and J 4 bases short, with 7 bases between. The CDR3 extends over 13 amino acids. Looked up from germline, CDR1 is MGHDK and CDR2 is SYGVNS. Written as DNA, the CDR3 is TGTGCCAGCAGTGACGGGTTTAATCAGCCCCAGCATTTT. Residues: CASSDGFNQPQHF.

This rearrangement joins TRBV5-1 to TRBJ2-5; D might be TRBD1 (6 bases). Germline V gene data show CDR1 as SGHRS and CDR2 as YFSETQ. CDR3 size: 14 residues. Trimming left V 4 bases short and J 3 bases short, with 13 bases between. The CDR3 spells CASSRSWTEETQYF. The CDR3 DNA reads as TGCGCCAGCAGCCGGTCGTGGACAGAAGAGACCCAGTACTTC.

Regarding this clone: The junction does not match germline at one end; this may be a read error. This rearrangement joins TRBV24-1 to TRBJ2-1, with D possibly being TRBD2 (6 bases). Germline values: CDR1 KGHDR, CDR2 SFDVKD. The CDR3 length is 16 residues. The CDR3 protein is CAASGRNSGPYNEQFF. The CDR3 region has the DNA TGTGCCGCCAGTGGTCGAAATAGCGGTCCTTACAATGAGCAGTTCTTC.

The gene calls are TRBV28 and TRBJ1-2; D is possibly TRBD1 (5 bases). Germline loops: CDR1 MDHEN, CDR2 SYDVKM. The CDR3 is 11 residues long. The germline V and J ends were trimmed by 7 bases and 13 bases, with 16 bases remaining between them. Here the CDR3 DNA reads TGTGCCAGCACGGGGCGCAGTCGACCCACCTTC. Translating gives CASTGRSRPTF.

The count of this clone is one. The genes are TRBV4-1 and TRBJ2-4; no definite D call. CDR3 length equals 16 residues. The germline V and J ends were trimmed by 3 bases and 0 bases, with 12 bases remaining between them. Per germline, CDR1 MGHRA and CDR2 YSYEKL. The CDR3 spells CASSHLMTLAKNIQYF. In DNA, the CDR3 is TGCGCCAGCAGCCACCTGATGACCCTAGCCAAAAACATTCAGTACTTC.